These T cell receptor beta chains were read from a single sample in a study of regulatory T cells in long-lasting Graves disease. From the multiplex PCR reads, TCRdb called clonotypes with MiXCR, one entry per CDR3 protein. The table includes a few hundred thousand distinct CDR3 sequences, about 17% detected once. The same data also contributed to another study, on T cells in Graves' hyperthyroidism and ophthalmopathy.

This sample comprised peripheral blood mononuclear cells (PBMCs), obtained at new diagnosis, from a patient treated with antithyroid drugs. Source of these receptors: a woman between 18 and 29 years old with Graves disease. Each CDR3 is given with its conserved first and last residue. A D gene is named only where the DNA matches it firmly. Part of the rows lack a size; the others show once, few, many or a class for expanded clones.

D,length,size,V,CDR3
-,13,many,TRBV29-1,CSVVKASTETQYF
-,14,-,TRBV12-3/TRBV12-4,CASATGAVGNGYTF
-,15,many,TRBV7-9,CASSRDGLFQETQYF
-,15,-,TRBV12-3/TRBV12-4,CASSLVTQAKNIQYF
-,14,many,TRBV27,CASRKGGRSDTQYF
-,14,-,TRBV14,CASSRRGGWTEAFF
TRBD2,18,few,TRBV5-1,CASRTGTSKSSTVHEQYF
-,14,many,TRBV20-1,CSFLGGGSADTQYF
-,10,many,TRBV20-1,CSAGPREQFF
TRBD2,14,many,TRBV20-1,CSALGLAGLNEQFF
-,14,few,TRBV18,CASSPGTRQNEQFF
TRBD2,15,many,TRBV20-1,CSAVSGTSGVYEQYF
-,13,-,TRBV19,CASGSPGSYEQYF
-,12,once,TRBV15,CATSRITGELFF
-,14,-,TRBV7-8,CASSGTGTKCEQYF
-,13,many,TRBV7-9,CASSSGEQETQYF
-,14,-,TRBV7-9,CASSPMTGGYGYTF
TRBD2,15,-,TRBV11-2,CASRGLWEGPGELFF
TRBD2,15,many,TRBV10-3,CATGTSGSNSYEQYF
TRBD1,17,many,TRBV12-3/TRBV12-4,CASSLDLGTGDDQPQHF
TRBD1,15,few,TRBV9,CASSMGQGAGGELFF
-,16,many,TRBV13,CASSSETSHKSYEQYF
-,15,once,TRBV12-3/TRBV12-4,CASSLLGSNTGELFF
-,20,-,TRBV9,CASSERPDATGVSGANVLTF
-,14,few,TRBV27,CASRAIDSYNEQFF
-,12,many,TRBV20-1,CSAGTVLRPQHF
TRBD2,15,many,TRBV20-1,CSAPSASGTVQEQYF
TRBD1,13,few,TRBV5-5,CASSLAGQTRAFF
-,13,-,TRBV5-1,CASSLAGDRGNTF
-,14,many,TRBV6-2/TRBV6-3,CASSDGEMNTEAFF
-,12,few,TRBV4-2,CASSQWGEPQHF
-,14,few,TRBV14,CASRSGTNSREQYF
TRBD2,16,-,TRBV7-9,CASSSQGGRANNEQFF
TRBD1,12,-,TRBV27,CASRHRGEKLFF
-,14,-,TRBV6-1,CASSEDRGYYGYTF
-,13,many,TRBV2,CASTAKEYNEQFF
-,14,many,TRBV2,CASSEALVTGELFF
-,16,-,TRBV4-1,CASSRLAGDGKQPQHF
-,16,many,TRBV7-9,CASSDPGERYNYEQYF
TRBD2,14,-,TRBV18,CASSQGLAVHTTDF
-,15,many,TRBV7-9,CASSPSGTPTGELFF
TRBD2,13,few,TRBV30,CAWSSRGLAGVYF
-,15,many,TRBV7-8,CASSLQATVNTEAFF
-,16,many,TRBV28,CASSPSLGPHTDTQYF
-,16,-,TRBV27,CASSLEAAISTDTQYF
-,14,many,TRBV11-2,CASSYRGFQETQYF
-,14,many,TRBV3-1,CASSQDNKAGEAFF
-,16,few,TRBV6-5,CASSSAGHLAKNIQYF